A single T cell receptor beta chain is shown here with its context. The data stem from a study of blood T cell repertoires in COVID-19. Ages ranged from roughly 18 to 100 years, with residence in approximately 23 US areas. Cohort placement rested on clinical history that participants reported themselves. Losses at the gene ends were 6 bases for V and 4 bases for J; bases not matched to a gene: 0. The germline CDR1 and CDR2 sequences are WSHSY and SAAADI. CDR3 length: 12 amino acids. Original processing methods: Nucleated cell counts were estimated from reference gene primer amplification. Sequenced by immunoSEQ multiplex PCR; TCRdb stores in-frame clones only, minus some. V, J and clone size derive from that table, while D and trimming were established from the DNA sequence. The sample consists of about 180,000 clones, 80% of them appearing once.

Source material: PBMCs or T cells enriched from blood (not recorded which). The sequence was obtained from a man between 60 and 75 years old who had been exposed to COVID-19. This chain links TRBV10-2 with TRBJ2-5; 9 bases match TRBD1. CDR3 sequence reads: CASRDRGETQYF. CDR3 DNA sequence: TGCGCCAGCAGGGACAGGGGAGAGACCCAGTACTTC.